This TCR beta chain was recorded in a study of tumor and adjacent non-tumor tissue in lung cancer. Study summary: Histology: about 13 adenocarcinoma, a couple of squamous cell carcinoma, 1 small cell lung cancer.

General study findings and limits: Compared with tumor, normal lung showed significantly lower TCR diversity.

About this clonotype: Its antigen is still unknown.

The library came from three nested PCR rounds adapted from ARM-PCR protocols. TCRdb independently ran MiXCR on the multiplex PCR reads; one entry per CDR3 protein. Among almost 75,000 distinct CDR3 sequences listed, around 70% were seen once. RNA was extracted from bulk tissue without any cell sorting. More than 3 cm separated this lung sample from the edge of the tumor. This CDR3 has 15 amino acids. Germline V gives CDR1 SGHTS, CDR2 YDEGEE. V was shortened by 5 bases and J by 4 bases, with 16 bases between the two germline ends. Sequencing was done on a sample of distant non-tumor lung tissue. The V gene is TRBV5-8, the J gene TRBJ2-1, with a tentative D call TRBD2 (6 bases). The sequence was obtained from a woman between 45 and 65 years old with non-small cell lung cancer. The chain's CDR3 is CASREGRSSYNEQFF. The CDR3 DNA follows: TGTGCCAGCAGGGAGGGGCGTAGCTCATACAATGAGCAGTTCTTC.